A selection of T cell receptor beta chains follows, all from one sample in a study of T cell responses to AZD1222 COVID-19 vaccine. Profiling relied on immunoSEQ multiplex PCR, and the TCRdb table lists in-frame clones only, not all of them. The sample shows about 120,000 clones, roughly 92% of them seen only once. Here the sequenced sample was peripheral blood, taken on day 0 of AZD1222 vaccination. These receptor sequences come from an adult in good health. CDR3s include the opening cysteine and the closing phenylalanine or tryptophan. The D gene is left open where the match is weak. Clone size appears in some rows only: once, few, many, or a class for an expanded clone.

clone size	V gene	D gene	J gene	CDR3 protein	CDR3 DNA
once	TRBV18	NA	TRBJ1-5	CASSPSSGGVGNQPQHF	TGTGCCAGCTCACCAAGCTCCGGGGGCGTGGGAAATCAGCCCCAGCATTTT
NA	TRBV23-1	TRBD1	TRBJ2-1	CASSQPRDRQTSYNEQFF	TGCGCCAGCAGTCAACCACGGGACAGACAAACCTCCTACAATGAGCAGTTCTTC
NA	TRBV18	NA	TRBJ1-2	CASSPSGISYGYTF	TGTGCCAGCTCACCATCAGGGATAAGCTATGGCTACACCTTC
NA	TRBV5-1	TRBD1	TRBJ1-1	CASSKQGASTEAFF	TGCGCCAGCAGCAAACAGGGGGCAAGCACTGAAGCTTTCTTT
NA	TRBV7-9	NA	TRBJ1-1	CASSTQGTEAFF	TGTGCCAGCAGTACCCAAGGCACTGAAGCTTTCTTT
NA	TRBV5-8	NA	TRBJ2-3	CASSWARRLGQDTQYF	TGTGCCAGCAGCTGGGCCCGACGCTTGGGCCAAGATACGCAGTATTTT
NA	TRBV30	NA	TRBJ1-4	CAWSGSPAGEKLFF	TGTGCCTGGAGTGGCTCACCCGCGGGTGAAAAACTGTTTTTT
NA	TRBV28	NA	TRBJ2-7	CASSYFRAYEQYF	TGTGCCAGCAGTTATTTCAGGGCATACGAGCAGTACTTC
NA	TRBV4-1	TRBD2	TRBJ2-1	CASSQEEREGSNEQFF	TGCGCCAGCAGCCAAGAGGAGCGGGAGGGGAGCAATGAGCAGTTCTTC
NA	TRBV29-1	NA	TRBJ1-1	CSGGEGNTEAFF	TGCAGCGGCGGAGAAGGGAACACTGAAGCTTTCTTT
NA	TRBV12-1	NA	TRBJ2-3	CASSFVLAGEYSTDTQYF	TGTGCCAGCAGCTTTGTGCTAGCGGGGGAGTACAGCACAGATACGCAGTATTTT
NA	TRBV30	TRBD2	TRBJ2-2	CAWSVLRTSGTGELFF	TGTGCCTGGAGTGTACTCCGGACTAGCGGGACAGGGGAGCTGTTTTTT
NA	TRBV4-1	NA	TRBJ1-1	CASSQDLGAEAFF	TGCGCCAGCAGCCAAGATCTGGGGGCTGAAGCTTTCTTT
NA	TRBV30	NA	TRBJ1-3	CAWISGNTIYF	TGTGCCTGGATCTCTGGAAACACCATATATTTT
NA	TRBV5-1	TRBD1	TRBJ2-5	CASSMGQTQETQYF	TGCGCCAGCAGCATGGGACAGACTCAAGAGACCCAGTACTTC
NA	TRBV5-1	NA	TRBJ2-1	CASKSGERHDEQFF	TGCGCCAGCAAGTCGGGAGAACGACATGATGAGCAGTTCTTC
NA	TRBV5-1	NA	TRBJ2-5	CASSFSPDGRETQYF	TGCGCCAGCAGCTTTTCTCCAGACGGGAGAGAGACCCAGTACTTC
NA	TRBV18	TRBD1	TRBJ2-2	CASSPLGTSQGAGGELFF	TGTGCCAGCTCACCACTCGGAACTTCACAGGGGGCTGGCGGGGAGCTGTTTTTT
once	TRBV9	TRBD1	TRBJ1-2	CASSPSQGVYGYTF	TGTGCCAGCAGCCCCTCACAGGGGGTGTATGGCTACACCTTC
few	TRBV29-1	NA	TRBJ1-3	CSVSVSSGNTIYF	TGCAGCGTTTCGGTGAGCTCTGGAAACACCATATATTTT
NA	TRBV30	TRBD2	TRBJ2-5	CAWKPGLAIETQYF	TGTGCCTGGAAACCGGGACTAGCGATCGAGACCCAGTACTTC
NA	TRBV7-2	NA	TRBJ2-5	CASSLQETQYF	TGTGCCAGCAGCCTGCAAGAGACCCAGTACTTC
NA	TRBV19	NA	TRBJ1-2	CASAPRRDVVYGYTF	TGTGCCAGTGCCCCGCGCAGGGACGTTGTCTATGGCTACACCTTC
NA	TRBV10-3	TRBD1	TRBJ1-1	CAISGGQGTTEAFF	TGTGCCATCAGTGGGGGACAGGGGACCACTGAAGCTTTCTTT
NA	TRBV11-1	NA	TRBJ2-7	CASSLGTDREQYF	TGTGCCAGCAGCCTTGGGACGGACCGCGAGCAGTACTTC
NA	TRBV12-2	NA	TRBJ1-2	CASRLYAPARVPGNYGYTF	TGTGCAAGTCGCTTATATGCCCCGGCCAGAGTGCCGGGGAACTATGGCTACACCTTC
NA	TRBV28	NA	TRBJ1-5	CASSPSTLGPHF	TGTGCCAGCAGCCCATCAACCTTGGGCCCCCATTTT
NA	TRBV7-2	TRBD1	TRBJ1-5	CASSLNPGRGLTHQPQHF	TGTGCCAGCAGCTTAAACCCGGGCAGGGGGCTAACTCATCAGCCCCAGCATTTT
NA	TRBV4-1	TRBD1	TRBJ2-5	CASSSEPEGQGVVTQYF	TGCGCCAGCAGCAGCGAACCGGAGGGACAGGGGGTAGTGACCCAGTACTTC
NA	TRBV29-1	TRBD2	TRBJ2-5	CSVFGTSGQETQYF	TGCAGCGTCTTCGGGACTAGCGGCCAAGAGACCCAGTACTTC
NA	TRBV7-6	NA	TRBJ2-5	CASSPKRTYQETQYF	TGTGCCAGCAGCCCCAAGCGGACGTACCAAGAGACCCAGTACTTC
NA	TRBV9	NA	TRBJ1-4	CASSAGFKGEKLFF	TGTGCCAGCAGCGCGGGATTCAAAGGTGAAAAACTGTTTTTT
NA	TRBV20-1	NA	TRBJ1-2	CSARESYGYTF	TGCAGTGCTAGAGAAAGCTATGGCTACACCTTC
NA	TRBV28	NA	TRBJ2-2	CASSLGQAPGELFF	TGTGCCAGCAGCTTAGGGCAGGCTCCCGGGGAGCTGTTTTTT
NA	TRBV7-6	TRBD2	TRBJ2-1	CASSLVPGLAGSNEQFF	TGTGCCAGCAGCTTAGTCCCGGGACTAGCGGGCTCCAATGAGCAGTTCTTC